The next 26 T cell receptor beta chains were all read from a single sample in a study of identical twins. From the 5' RACE reads, TCRdb called clonotypes with MiXCR, one entry per CDR3 protein. The repertoire has hundreds of thousands of distinct CDR3 sequences, 8.6% of them found once; the top ten carry 0.98%. This sample also appeared in a second study, on yellow fever vaccine responses in identical twins.

The sequencing sample was made of PBMCs. These receptors came from a woman aged 18-29 years in good health.

There are a few counts of this clonotype. The CDR3, as DNA: TGTGCCAGCAGCTTGTTTCTAGCGGGAGAGAACACCGGGGAGCTGTTTTTT. It specifies CASSLFLAGENTGELFF. V is TRBV5-6 and J is TRBJ2-2; TRBD2 agrees at 10 bases. V was clipped by 1 base and J by 1 base; unmatched bases: 4. Germline CDR1 SGHDT, CDR2 YYEEEE. The CDR3 is 17 amino acids.

This clonotype has more than one count but fewer than ten. The V call is TRBV7-2, the J call TRBJ1-5; 8 positions match TRBD1. Germline loops: CDR1 SGHTA, CDR2 FQGNSA. V lost 5 bases to trimming and J lost 12 bases; unmatched junction nucleotides: 9. CDR3 length: 13 residues. CDR3 loop: CASSLTGDRSQHF. CDR3 DNA sequence: TGTGCCAGCAGCCTGACAGGGGACAGGAGCCAGCATTTT.

This clonotype came up many times. CDR3 in amino acids: CSAPGSGNTIYF. The DNA for the CDR3 is TGCAGTGCGCCAGGTTCCGGAAACACCATATATTTT. The rearrangement uses TRBV20-1 and TRBJ1-3; D is undetermined. Germline V CDR1 and CDR2: DFQATT, SNEGSKA (reference sequence). CDR3 size: 12 residues. V lost 6 bases to trimming and J lost 4 bases, with 10 bases between them.

This clonotype was detected a few times. The chain combines TRBV20-1 with TRBJ2-4; D is uncertain. The CDR3 extends over 15 amino acids. Germline lookup yields CDR1 DFQATT and CDR2 SNEGSKA (reference sequence). Trimming removed 6 bases from V and 1 base from J, with 16 bases in between. The CDR3 DNA is TGCAGTGCCAGCACCGTGGGTCTGGCCAAAAACATTCAGTACTTC. It codes for CSASTVGLAKNIQYF.

The table lists this clonotype with many counts. V gene TRBV6-5 combines with J gene TRBJ2-2, with 9 nucleotides matching TRBD1. Germline-derived CDR1 and CDR2 are MNHEY and SVGAGI. With 0 bases clipped from V and 6 bases from J, the junction kept 8 bases outside the gene matches. The CDR3 length is 17 residues. CDR3 nucleotide sequence: TGTGCCAGCAGTTACTCCCCCCGGGACAGGGTCGCCGGGGAGCTGTTTTTT. Its protein is CASSYSPRDRVAGELFF.

V usage is TRBV7-6 and J usage is TRBJ2-7; TRBD1 matches 10 bases. In germline, CDR1 is SGHVS, CDR2 FNYEAQ. The CDR3 is made up of 17 amino acids. V trimming: 0 bases; J trimming: 1 base; junction bases outside the gene matches: 6. The CDR3: CASSLAGTGVVSYEQYF. CDR3 DNA sequence: TGTGCCAGCAGCTTAGCGGGGACAGGGGTAGTTTCCTACGAGCAGTACTTC.

This clonotype turned up a few times. V and J are TRBV7-2 and TRBJ2-1, with 14 bases lining up with TRBD2. Trimming took 1 base from V and 9 from J; bases not matched to a gene: 2. Per the germline V gene, CDR1 is SGHTA and CDR2 is FQGNSA. CDR3 length equals 15 residues. The DNA for the CDR3 is TGTGCCAGCAGCTTAGGACTAGCGGGGGGGCTTGAGCAGTTCTTC. It yields the protein CASSLGLAGGLEQFF.

This rearrangement joins TRBV5-1 to TRBJ2-3, with TRBD2 identical over 8 bases. The J segment lost 3 bases and the V segment lost 0 bases, leaving 6 bases of the junction unmatched. The CDR3 loop spans 16 amino acids. Germline V gene data show CDR1 as SGHRS and CDR2 as YFSETQ. CDR3 coding DNA: TGCGCCAGCAGCTTGGTGGGACTAGTTAGTACAGATACGCAGTATTTT. It codes for CASSLVGLVSTDTQYF.

The sample holds a few counts of this clonotype. The chain carries TRBV7-9 and TRBJ2-7, with D unresolved. Trimming cost V 5 bases and J 2 bases, with 19 bases left between them. Per the germline V gene, CDR1 is SEHNR and CDR2 is FQNEAQ (reference sequence). The CDR3 runs 16 residues. CDR3 sequence: CASSPQLPLEPYEQYF. The CDR3, as DNA: TGTGCCAGCAGCCCGCAATTACCTCTAGAGCCCTACGAGCAGTACTTC. Using reference TRBV7-9 and TRBJ2-7 for the parts outside the CDR3, the full variable domain is DTGVSQNPRHKITKRGQNVTFRCDPISEHNRLYWYRQTLGQGPEFLTYFQNEAQLEKSRLLSDRFSAERPKGSFSTLEIQRTEQGDSAMYLCASSPQLPLEPYEQYFGPGTRLTVT.

This clonotype appeared many times. The chain carries TRBV12-3 or TRBV12-4 and TRBJ2-7, with D perhaps matching TRBD2 (6 bases). Trimming removed 3 bases at V and 0 bases at J, with 15 bases between. The length of the CDR3 is 16 residues. CDR3 bases: TGTGCCAGCAGTTTCCCTGGGGGGACCCTCTCCTACGAGCAGTACTTC. The encoded protein is CASSFPGGTLSYEQYF.

This clonotype was counted a few times. The chain links TRBV3-1 to TRBJ2-1; 15 nucleotides line up with TRBD2. Losses at the gene ends were 6 bases for V and 1 base for J; bases not matched to a gene: 7. This CDR3 has 18 amino acids. Germline assignment: CDR1 LGHDT and CDR2 YNNKEL (reference sequence). The CDR3 here is CASSGGLAGGPSYNEQFF. In DNA form, the CDR3 reads TGTGCCAGCAGTGGTGGACTAGCGGGAGGGCCGTCCTACAATGAGCAGTTCTTC.

This clonotype showed up many times. This chain joins TRBV3-1 and TRBJ1-2; a possible D gene is TRBD1 (5 bases). The CDR3 has 16 amino acids. From germline, CDR1 is LGHDT and CDR2 YNNKEL (reference sequence). The germline V and J ends were trimmed by 1 base and 2 bases, with 14 bases remaining between them. The CDR3 here is CASSQVGAYSNYGYTF. The CDR3 coding sequence is TGTGCCAGCAGCCAAGTCGGGGCGTATTCGAACTATGGCTACACCTTC. The variable domain in full, completed from reference TRBV3-1 and TRBJ1-2, reads DTAVSQTPKYLVTQMGNDKSIKCEQNLGHDTMYWYKQDSKKFLKIMFSYNNKELIINETVPNRFSPKSPDKAHLNLHINSLELGDSAVYFCASSQVGAYSNYGYTFGSGTRLTVV.

A few counts support this clonotype. The V and J genes are TRBV30 and TRBJ2-7, with TRBD1 identical over 7 bases. Trimming at V came to 6 bases and at J to 6 bases, leaving 5 bases not matched to a gene. Germline CDR1 and CDR2: GTSNPN and SVGIG (reference sequence). The CDR3 is 11 amino acids. CDR3 in DNA: TGTGCCTGCCGACAGGGATCCGAGCAGTACTTC. This encodes CACRQGSEQYF.

The chain couples TRBV12-3 or TRBV12-4 to TRBJ1-1, with D possibly being TRBD1 (5 bases). CDR3 size: 14 residues. V shed 6 bases and J shed 5 bases, with 16 bases lying between them. The CDR3 region has the DNA TGTGCCAGCAGCAGACAGCGGAGGTGGACTGAAGCTTTCTTT. The encoded protein is CASSRQRRWTEAFF.

This clonotype was observed a few times. The chain links TRBV2 to TRBJ2-1; 8 bases align to TRBD2. The CDR3 is made up of 13 amino acids. V trimming: 7 bases; J trimming: 9 bases; junction bases outside the gene matches: 8. CDR1 is SNHLY, CDR2 FYNNEI, per germline. The CDR3 nucleotides read TGTGCCAGCAAGACCGGGGGGGCCGGTGAGCAGTTCTTC. This sequence encodes CASKTGGAGEQFF.

The table lists this clonotype with many counts. The rearrangement joins TRBV15 to TRBJ2-3, with D unresolved. This CDR3 contains 15 residues. Germline values: CDR1 LNHNV, CDR2 YYDKDF (reference sequence). The V end lost 0 bases, the J end lost 0 bases, and 7 bases lay between the germline ends. Here the CDR3 reads CATSRDSASTDTQYF. CDR3 sequence (DNA): TGTGCCACCAGCAGAGATTCAGCTAGCACAGATACGCAGTATTTT.

In its sample, this clonotype was seen a few times. V usage is TRBV3-1 and J usage is TRBJ2-3; no reliable D call. This CDR3 has 15 amino acids. Trimming took 1 base from V and 0 from J, leaving 8 bases between them. CDR1 is LGHDT and CDR2 is YNNKEL in the germline V gene (reference sequence). The CDR3 sequence: CASSQVIRSTDTQYF. CDR3 nucleotide sequence: TGTGCCAGCAGCCAAGTAATCCGGAGCACAGATACGCAGTATTTT.

There are a few counts of this clonotype. The chain couples TRBV28 to TRBJ2-7, with D tentatively TRBD2 (6 bases). The CDR3 covers 15 residues. V lost 4 bases to trimming and J lost 3 bases, with 16 bases between them. Germline CDR1 is MDHEN and CDR2 is SYDVKM. Here the CDR3 DNA reads TGTGCCAGCAGTTCTGGAGGGAATTTATTCTACGAGCAGTACTTC. It yields the protein CASSSGGNLFYEQYF.

This clonotype was counted between two and nine times. This chain connects TRBV21-1 to TRBJ2-2; the table names TRBD2, a call not compared with the DNA. TRBV21-1 represents a pseudogene. The CDR3 has 17 amino acids. The CDR3 DNA reads as TGTGCCAGCAGCAAAGCGTCTAGCGGGACAAACACCGGGGAGCTGTTTTTT. The encoded protein is CASSKASSGTNTGELFF.

There are a few counts of this clonotype. The rearrangement uses TRBV5-5 and TRBJ2-5; D is possibly TRBD1 (6 bases). V lost 4 bases and J 1 base, leaving 14 bases between the germline ends. CDR1 is SGHKS and CDR2 is YYEKEE in the germline V gene (reference sequence). The CDR3 has 15 residues. The CDR3 coding sequence is TGTGCCAGCAGCCGCCTCTGGACAGCCCAAGAGACCCAGTACTTC. It yields the protein CASSRLWTAQETQYF.

This clonotype was picked up many times. The V and J genes are TRBV6-5 and TRBJ2-3; no clear D. Germline assignment: CDR1 MNHEY and CDR2 SVGAGI. Deletions cut 6 bases from V and 1 base from J, with 17 bases between. The CDR3 is made up of 16 amino acids. The CDR3 is CASRQENILGTDTQYF. For the CDR3, the DNA is TGTGCCAGCAGACAAGAGAACATACTGGGCACAGATACGCAGTATTTT.

This clonotype was observed many times. V usage is TRBV12-3 or TRBV12-4 and J usage is TRBJ2-2; 12 bases match TRBD2. V gave up 4 bases and J gave up 3 bases; unmatched junction bases: 6. CDR3 size: 17 residues. The CDR3 spells CASSSPSGGVHTGELFF. The CDR3 nucleotides are TGTGCCAGCAGTTCCCCTAGCGGGGGGGTGCACACCGGGGAGCTGTTTTTT.

This clonotype was picked up a small number of times. The rearrangement links TRBV5-5 to TRBJ2-1, with D uncertain. Germline CDR1 and CDR2: SGHKS and YYEKEE (reference sequence). CDR3 length: 14 amino acids. Trimming cost V 1 base and J 9 bases, with 14 bases left between them. Written as DNA, the CDR3 is TGTGCCAGCAGCTTGACAGTCCCGGAGCTTGAGCAGTTCTTC. This codes for CASSLTVPELEQFF.

The chain has TRBV28 and TRBJ2-5, with TRBD1 identical over 7 bases. CDR3 size: 11 residues. From germline, CDR1 is MDHEN and CDR2 SYDVKM. V shed 5 bases, J shed 12 bases, and the junction held 6 bases outside the gene matches. The CDR3 reads CASSDRDRKYF. In nucleotides, the CDR3 is TGTGCCAGCAGTGACCGGGACAGAAAGTACTTC.

This clonotype was counted at least ten times. V is TRBV6-2 or TRBV6-3 and J is TRBJ2-7; D possibly corresponds to TRBD2 (6 bases). Trimming cost V 10 bases and J 2 bases, with 18 bases left between them. Germline CDR1 and CDR2: MNHEY and SVGEGT. The CDR3 runs 14 residues. CDR3 protein: CATFSAGMAYEQYF. The CDR3 DNA is TGTGCCACCTTTTCCGCGGGGATGGCCTACGAGCAGTACTTC.

This clonotype turned up a few times. This chain joins TRBV19 and TRBJ1-4; D ambiguous. The CDR3 is 14 residues long. The V gene lost 5 bases and the J gene lost 7 bases, with 14 bases spanning the gap. Germline-derived CDR1 and CDR2 are LNHDA and SQIVND (reference sequence). The DNA for the CDR3 is TGTGCCAGTAGTGATCAGATAGCGGTTGAAAAACTGTTTTTT. It codes for CASSDQIAVEKLFF. The variable domain in full, completed from reference TRBV19 and TRBJ1-4, reads DGGITQSPKYLFRKEGQNVTLSCEQNLNHDAMYWYRQDPGQGLRLIYYSQIVNDFQKGDIAEGYSVSREKKESFPLTVTSAQKNPTAFYLCASSDQIAVEKLFFGSGTQLSVL.